The present T cell receptor (beta chain) was sequenced within a study of cytomegalovirus exposure and HLA in healthy donors. Findings and limits, study-wide: In a later analysis, a missense DCLRE1C variant was linked to TCR beta V- and J-gene trimming. Later, TCR association rates were found to vary by HLA locus, highest for DRB1 and lowest for HLA-C.

Primers: 60 Vbeta forward and 13 Jbeta reverse. Clones were sequenced by immunoSEQ multiplex PCR, and TCRdb holds only the in-frame ones, with some missing. The sample carries about 99,000 clones, 9.5% to 13% recorded once. This clone was observed a handful of times. Its antigen remains unidentified. With 5 bases clipped from V and 8 bases from J, the junction kept 8 bases outside the gene matches. The germline CDR1 and CDR2 sequences are SQVTM and ANQGSEA. The CDR3 extends over 13 amino acids. The sample comprised PBMCs. The clonotype originates from a middle-aged man in good health and CMV-seropositive. The chain combines TRBV29-1 with TRBJ2-2; 7 bases fit TRBD1. CDR3 sequence: CSVSQGLAGELFF. DNA for the CDR3: TGCAGCGTTTCACAGGGGCTCGCTGGGGAGCTGTTTTTT.